These 23 T cell receptor beta chains share one sample of origin, sequenced in a study of T cell responses to AZD1222 COVID-19 vaccine. Method: immunoSEQ multiplex PCR; TCRdb's copy keeps in-frame clones and lacks some. The profile shows some 92,000 clones, approximately 90% of them singletons. This material consisted of peripheral blood, taken on day 0 of AZD1222 vaccination. The receptors derive from an adult in good health.

The V call is TRBV24-1, the J call TRBJ2-3; 9 bases align to TRBD2. CDR1 KGHDR and CDR2 SFDVKD come from the germline V gene. Unmatched junction bases numbered 14, after V lost 9 bases and J lost 5 bases. There are 16 residues in the CDR3. The CDR3 loop reads CATHLVGGRAGDTQYF. The CDR3 region has the DNA TGTGCCACCCACCTCGTTGGCGGGAGGGCCGGAGATACGCAGTATTTT.

This clone came up once. The chain couples TRBV9 to TRBJ2-6; 7 bases fit TRBD2. CDR1 and CDR2 from the germline V gene are SGDLS and YYNGEE. Trimming took 4 bases from V and 2 from J; bases not matched to a gene: 6. This CDR3 has 16 amino acids. The CDR3 spells CASSPTGRAGANVLTF. DNA for the CDR3: TGTGCCAGCAGCCCGACGGGGAGGGCTGGGGCCAACGTCCTGACTTTC.

This chain uses TRBV5-1 with TRBJ2-7; 12 nucleotides agree with TRBD2. The CDR3 runs 16 residues. Germline assignment: CDR1 SGHRS and CDR2 YFSETQ. Trimming took 5 bases from V and 3 from J; bases not matched to a gene: 9. The CDR3 sequence: CASRRTSGTVSYEQYF. CDR3 bases: TGCGCCAGCAGACGGACTAGCGGGACAGTTAGCTACGAGCAGTACTTC.

The chain carries TRBV30 and TRBJ2-2; 7 bases agree with TRBD1. V lost 4 bases to trimming and J lost 6 bases; unmatched junction nucleotides: 5. The CDR3 is 13 amino acids. Germline V gene sequence: CDR1 GTSNPN, CDR2 SVGIG (reference sequence). Here the CDR3 reads CAWMGQGAGELFF. CDR3 DNA sequence: TGTGCCTGGATGGGGCAGGGGGCCGGGGAGCTGTTTTTT.

The chain is built from TRBV28 and TRBJ2-7, with D maybe TRBD1 (5 bases). CDR3 length equals 15 residues. Germline-derived CDR1 and CDR2 are MDHEN and SYDVKM. V lost 6 bases to trimming and J lost 0 bases, with 15 bases between them. The CDR3 is CASSLPPGSSYEQYF. The CDR3 DNA reads TGTGCCAGCAGCCTACCCCCAGGGTCCTCCTACGAGCAGTACTTC.

The chain is built from TRBV11-2 and TRBJ1-1; the D is unclear. Germline CDR1 reads SGHAT; CDR2 reads FQNNGV. The germline V and J ends were trimmed by 6 bases and 4 bases, with 15 bases remaining between them. The CDR3 has 14 amino acids. The CDR3, as DNA: TGTGCCAGCAGTGGAAGGGCTCGTAGCACTGAAGCTTTCTTT. Translating gives CASSGRARSTEAFF.

V gene TRBV4-3 combines with J gene TRBJ1-4; TRBD1 matches at 11 bases. This CDR3 is 16 amino acids long. Per the germline V gene, CDR1 is LGHNA and CDR2 is YSLEER. With V trimmed by 2 bases and J by 8 bases, 7 bases remained unmatched. The CDR3 DNA is TGCGCCAGCAGCCAAACCGACGGGACAGGGGGAGAAAAACTGTTTTTT. Translated, it gives CASSQTDGTGGEKLFF.

The rearrangement joins TRBV27 to TRBJ2-3; 10 nucleotides line up with TRBD2. V lost 6 bases and J lost 1; bases outside the gene matches: 4. The germline CDR1 and CDR2 sequences are MNHEY and SMNVEV (reference sequence). The length of the CDR3 is 15 residues. The CDR3 here is CASSPGTSGTDTQYF. Written as DNA, the CDR3 is TGTGCCAGCAGCCCCGGGACTAGCGGCACAGATACGCAGTATTTT.

V usage is TRBV11-3 and J usage is TRBJ2-7, with D hard to call. The CDR3 length is 14 residues. Trimming stripped 2 bases from V and 3 bases from J, with 11 bases between. CDR1 is SGHNT, CDR2 YENEEA, per germline. The DNA of the CDR3 is TGTGCCAGCAGCTTACTACAGATCTTCTACGAGCAGTACTTC. Translated, it gives CASSLLQIFYEQYF.

V is TRBV3-1 (or the pseudogene TRBV3-2) and J is TRBJ2-3; possibly TRBD2 for D (5 bases). Trimming stripped 4 bases from V and 1 base from J, with 12 bases between. The CDR3 has 15 residues. Germline V lookup: CDR1 LGHDT, CDR2 YNNKEL (reference sequence). For the CDR3, the DNA is TGTGCCAGCAGCCTAAGAGGGTCTCGCACAGATACGCAGTATTTT. Amino acid sequence: CASSLRGSRTDTQYF.

The chain is built from TRBV10-1 and TRBJ2-1; D is ambiguous. The germline V and J ends were trimmed by 2 bases and 9 bases, with 8 bases remaining between them. The CDR3 is 12 residues long. Germline V gives CDR1 WNHNN, CDR2 SYGVQD (reference sequence). The CDR3 region is CASSENSGEQFF. The CDR3 DNA is TGCGCCAGCAGTGAGAATTCGGGTGAGCAGTTCTTC.

This chain links TRBV11-2 with TRBJ2-5; no clear D gene. V gave up 4 bases and J gave up 2 bases, with 17 bases separating them. Germline loops: CDR1 SGHAT, CDR2 FQNNGV. The CDR3 has 16 residues. CDR3 sequence: CASSSRLSSTQETQYF. CDR3 DNA: TGTGCCAGCAGCTCCCGACTTTCCAGTACACAAGAGACCCAGTACTTC.

This clone occurred a few times. The rearrangement links TRBV27 to TRBJ2-7; no reliable D call. The CDR3 spans 15 residues. Germline CDR1 reads MNHEY; CDR2 reads SMNVEV (reference sequence). V lost 6 bases and J lost 2, with 17 bases in between. The CDR3 region has the DNA TGTGCCAGCAGGTTTACCTGGGCCCCCACCTACGAGCAGTACTTC. The encoded protein is CASRFTWAPTYEQYF.

The chain links TRBV6-5 to TRBJ1-3, with 7 bases fitting TRBD1. Per germline, CDR1 MNHEY and CDR2 SVGAGI. The trim removed 5 bases at V and 6 bases at J, leaving 7 bases unmatched. The CDR3 runs to 14 residues. The CDR3 coding sequence is TGTGCCAGCAGTCCACAGGGGTTGGAAAACACCATATATTTT. It encodes CASSPQGLENTIYF.

The rearrangement links TRBV6-5 to TRBJ1-5, with TRBD1 identical over 8 bases. V lost 6 bases and J lost 3; bases outside the gene matches: 4. Germline V CDR1 and CDR2: MNHEY, SVGAGI. CDR3 length: 14 amino acids. This chain's CDR3 is CASSQGATNQPQHF. The CDR3 region has the DNA TGTGCCAGCAGCCAGGGGGCCACCAATCAGCCCCAGCATTTT.

The chain carries TRBV27 and TRBJ1-3; 7 nucleotides agree with TRBD1. V gave up 3 bases and J gave up 6 bases; unmatched junction bases: 5. Germline CDR1 MNHEY, CDR2 SMNVEV (reference sequence). The CDR3 length is 14 residues. The CDR3: CASSLRGPSNTIYF. The CDR3 DNA is TGTGCCAGCAGTTTGAGGGGGCCTTCAAACACCATATATTTT.

The genes are TRBV18 and TRBJ1-1; D not resolved. The CDR3 is 15 amino acids. Per germline, CDR1 KGHSH and CDR2 LQKENI. The V end lost 6 bases, the J end lost 0 bases, and 14 bases lay between the germline ends. DNA for the CDR3: TGTGCCAGCTCCCTTCAGGACCTCATGAACACTGAAGCTTTCTTT. Amino acid sequence: CASSLQDLMNTEAFF.

This chain links TRBV6-8 with TRBJ2-7; D possibly corresponds to TRBD2 (7 bases). CDR1 is MNHGY and CDR2 is SAAAGT in the germline V gene. Trimming took 6 bases from V and 6 from J, leaving 18 bases between them. This CDR3 has 14 residues. This CDR3 is CASSTGGGAVEQYF. CDR3 nucleotide sequence: TGTGCCAGCAGCACGGGTGGGGGGGCCGTCGAGCAGTACTTC.

The chain is built from TRBV11-2 and TRBJ1-5, with D tentatively TRBD1 (5 bases). V was pared by 3 bases and J by 7 bases, with 13 bases between. This CDR3 contains 14 residues. Germline CDR1 reads SGHAT; CDR2 reads FQNNGV. Here the CDR3 reads CASSLGPLGQPQHF. The CDR3 DNA is TGTGCCAGCAGCTTGGGACCCCTGGGACAGCCCCAGCATTTT.

The chain combines TRBV4-1 with TRBJ1-2; no clear D. V dropped 5 bases and J dropped 4 bases, with 17 bases sitting between them. Germline values: CDR1 MGHRA, CDR2 YSYEKL. The length of the CDR3 is 15 residues. The CDR3 sequence: CASSSPADGTYGYTF. The CDR3 DNA reads TGCGCCAGCAGCAGTCCGGCAGATGGAACCTATGGCTACACCTTC.

This sequence joins TRBV30 and TRBJ1-4; D is unclear. Between the trimmed V and J ends, which lost 2 bases and 6 bases, there was a span of 10 bases. The CDR3 is 13 amino acids. Germline CDR1 and CDR2: GTSNPN and SVGIG (reference sequence). The CDR3, as DNA: TGTGCCTGGAGTCAGGACGGATATGAAAAACTGTTTTTT. It yields the protein CAWSQDGYEKLFF.

The J gene is TRBJ1-6, the V gene TRBV28; D perhaps matches TRBD1 (6 bases). Germline CDR1 is MDHEN and CDR2 is SYDVKM. The CDR3 consists of 15 residues. Deletions cut 3 bases from V and 7 bases from J, with 13 bases between. This CDR3 reads CASSFPPRGNSPLHF. In nucleotides, the CDR3 is TGTGCCAGCAGTTTCCCTCCAAGGGGGAATTCACCCCTCCACTTT.

The chain combines TRBV4-2 with TRBJ2-1, with 12 positions matching TRBD2. V lost 4 bases and J lost 6; bases outside the gene matches: 7. The length of the CDR3 is 16 residues. Germline V gene lookup returns CDR1 LGHNA and CDR2 YNFKEQ. Here the CDR3 reads CASSPSLAGGGNEQFF. The CDR3 DNA is TGTGCCAGCAGCCCCTCACTAGCGGGAGGAGGCAATGAGCAGTTCTTC.